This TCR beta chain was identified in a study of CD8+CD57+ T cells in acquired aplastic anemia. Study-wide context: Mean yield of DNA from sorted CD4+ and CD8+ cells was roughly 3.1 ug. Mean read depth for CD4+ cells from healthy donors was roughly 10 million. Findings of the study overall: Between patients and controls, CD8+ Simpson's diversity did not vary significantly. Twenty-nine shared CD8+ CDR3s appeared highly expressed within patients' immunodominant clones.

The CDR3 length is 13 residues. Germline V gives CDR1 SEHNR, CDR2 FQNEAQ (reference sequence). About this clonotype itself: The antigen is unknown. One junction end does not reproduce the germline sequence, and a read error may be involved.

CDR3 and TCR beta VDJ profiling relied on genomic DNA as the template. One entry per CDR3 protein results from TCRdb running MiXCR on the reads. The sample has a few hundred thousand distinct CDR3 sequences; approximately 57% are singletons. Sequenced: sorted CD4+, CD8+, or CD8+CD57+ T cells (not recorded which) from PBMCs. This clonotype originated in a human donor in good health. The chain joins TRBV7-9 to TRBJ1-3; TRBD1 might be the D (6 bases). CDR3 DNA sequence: TGTGCCAGCAGGAGGGGGGCTGGAACCACCATATATTTT. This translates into CASRRGAGTTIYF.